The present T cell receptor beta chain was sequenced within a study of memory CD4+ T cells and cytomegalovirus serostatus. The CDR3 has 15 residues. V lost 1 base and J 2 bases, leaving 12 bases between the germline ends. Per germline, CDR1 SGHTS and CDR2 YDEGEE. Sequenced by immunoSEQ multiplex PCR; TCRdb stores in-frame clones only, minus some. The data show 25,000 to 35,000 clones, approximately 76% seen once. Single viable CD3+CD4+CD8-CD45RO+ cells were sorted as the memory CD4+ T cells. The chain is built from TRBV5-8 and TRBJ1-1; D call uncertain. Sequenced input: memory CD4+ T cells from blood. This TCR was sampled from an adult in good health and CMV-seronegative. Some clones in this sample may be carry-over from other donors' samples. For the CDR3, the DNA is TGTGCCAGCAGCTTGAATCATAGGTTAAACACTGAAGCTTTCTTT. Protein: CASSLNHRLNTEAFF. Using reference TRBV5-8 and TRBJ1-1 for the parts outside the CDR3, the full variable domain is EAGVTQSPTHLIKTRGQQATLRCSPISGHTSVYWYQQALGLGLQFLLWYDEGEERNRGNFPPRFSGRQFPNYSSELNVNALELEDSALYLCASSLNHRLNTEAFFGQGTRLTVV.